This T cell receptor beta chain was recovered during a study of shared clonotypes between healthy human individuals. On the study more broadly: Three plates each covered CD4 naive and memory; CD8 naive two, CD8 memory one. Study findings and constraints: Few donors limited the genetic and exposure-history diversity represented.

Points on this clone: Its specificity is unknown.

Germline CDR1 is MDHEN and CDR2 is SYDVKM. This CDR3 contains 13 residues. V dropped 5 bases and J dropped 3 bases, with 7 bases sitting between them. Naive CD4+ cells were CD45RA-selected; the remaining cells were memory. This table comes from immunoSEQ multiplex PCR, and its TCRdb copy is limited to in-frame clones, with some not included. This sample has roughly 1,100,000 clones, with approximately 72% found just once. Sequencing was carried out using memory CD4+ T cells sorted from blood. This sample's subset: CD45RA-negative fraction. The source is a man aged 18 to 29 in good health. The chain uses TRBV28 and TRBJ1-4, with D uncertain. CDR3 in DNA: TGTGCCAGCAGTAGAATGGCTAATGAAAAACTGTTTTTT. Protein product: CASSRMANEKLFF.